The rows below give T cell receptor beta chains drawn from one sample of a study of early T cells in non-severe SARS-CoV-2 infection. Each CDR3 protein is one row after TCRdb ran MiXCR on the 5' RACE reads. The sample records 75,000 to 90,000 distinct CDR3 sequences, roughly 13% being singletons. The sequenced material came from whole blood. Receptor source: an adult who was a healthcare worker with PCR-confirmed SARS-CoV-2 infection or an uninfected control (not recorded which). Each CDR3 is given with its conserved first and last residue. Fields, in order: V gene, clone size, J gene, CDR3 protein. Size is omitted from some rows. Given values are once, few, many or a class for expanded clones.

v_gene: TRBV6-6; abundance: many; j_gene: TRBJ1-5; CDR3aa: CASSYKTQGADQPQHF
v_gene: TRBV7-8; abundance: few; j_gene: TRBJ2-1; CDR3aa: CASSETGSLNEQFF
v_gene: TRBV5-4; abundance: many; j_gene: TRBJ2-1; CDR3aa: CASSLGGYNEQFF
v_gene: TRBV7-9; abundance: few; j_gene: TRBJ2-7; CDR3aa: CASSSKPGLAIYEQYF
v_gene: TRBV6-1; abundance: many; j_gene: TRBJ2-7; CDR3aa: CASSDRGQPYEQYF
v_gene: TRBV27; abundance: many; j_gene: TRBJ2-1; CDR3aa: CASSLSPKTAAEQFF
v_gene: TRBV25-1; abundance: .; j_gene: TRBJ1-1; CDR3aa: CASSGDGHTEAFF
v_gene: TRBV6-5; abundance: many; j_gene: TRBJ2-3; CDR3aa: CASSTFQGRTDTQYF
v_gene: TRBV5-6; abundance: .; j_gene: TRBJ2-7; CDR3aa: CASSLSGATYEQYF
v_gene: TRBV29-1; abundance: .; j_gene: TRBJ2-7; CDR3aa: CSVVGTSGDSYEQYF
v_gene: TRBV5-4; abundance: many; j_gene: TRBJ2-1; CDR3aa: CASSFTLNSYNEQFF
v_gene: TRBV12-3/TRBV12-4; abundance: many; j_gene: TRBJ1-1; CDR3aa: CASSLGFRAFF
v_gene: TRBV29-1; abundance: few; j_gene: TRBJ2-7; CDR3aa: CSVGNGYTYEQYF
v_gene: TRBV3-1; abundance: many; j_gene: TRBJ2-3; CDR3aa: CASSQDWGQGADTQYF
v_gene: TRBV6-2/TRBV6-3; abundance: many; j_gene: TRBJ1-5; CDR3aa: CASSSGDHSNQPQHF
v_gene: TRBV11-2; abundance: few; j_gene: TRBJ1-6; CDR3aa: CASSLAATVYNSPLHF
v_gene: TRBV28; abundance: many; j_gene: TRBJ1-5; CDR3aa: CASSLQTGLNQPQHF
v_gene: TRBV14; abundance: many; j_gene: TRBJ1-1; CDR3aa: CASSQSQGGTEAFF
v_gene: TRBV28; abundance: many; j_gene: TRBJ1-1; CDR3aa: CASRRQGYTEAFF
v_gene: TRBV6-6; abundance: many; j_gene: TRBJ1-1; CDR3aa: CASSYSILQGADTEAFF
v_gene: TRBV10-3; abundance: .; j_gene: TRBJ1-4; CDR3aa: CATARDPIEKLFF
v_gene: TRBV7-9; abundance: few; j_gene: TRBJ2-3; CDR3aa: CASSPTLREGQYF
v_gene: TRBV18; abundance: few; j_gene: TRBJ2-7; CDR3aa: CASSPRKIGDRSDLEQYF
v_gene: TRBV10-3; abundance: few; j_gene: TRBJ2-1; CDR3aa: CAIRGTSGPSYNEQFF
v_gene: TRBV7-2; abundance: .; j_gene: TRBJ2-3; CDR3aa: CASSPGGGFDTQYF
v_gene: TRBV20-1; abundance: .; j_gene: TRBJ1-5; CDR3aa: CSASSGNEYQPQHF
v_gene: TRBV12-3/TRBV12-4; abundance: .; j_gene: TRBJ1-6; CDR3aa: CASRTRAWDSPLHF
v_gene: TRBV11-2; abundance: many; j_gene: TRBJ1-1; CDR3aa: CASSTEDRERAFF
v_gene: TRBV28; abundance: .; j_gene: TRBJ2-1; CDR3aa: CASLVWGNPYNEQFF
v_gene: TRBV6-2/TRBV6-3; abundance: .; j_gene: TRBJ2-7; CDR3aa: CASSSSGSIYEQYF
v_gene: TRBV5-8; abundance: many; j_gene: TRBJ2-3; CDR3aa: CASSLDTSSTDTQYF
v_gene: TRBV7-6; abundance: many; j_gene: TRBJ2-2; CDR3aa: CASSLDTGELFF
v_gene: TRBV4-3; abundance: .; j_gene: TRBJ1-1; CDR3aa: CASSQDKAVNTEAFF
v_gene: TRBV5-1; abundance: many; j_gene: TRBJ2-3; CDR3aa: CASSPDRFSTDTQYF
v_gene: TRBV29-1; abundance: .; j_gene: TRBJ1-1; CDR3aa: CSVEEEEQTEAFF
v_gene: TRBV29-1; abundance: few; j_gene: TRBJ2-7; CDR3aa: CSVVGGIEAYEQYF
v_gene: TRBV28; abundance: few; j_gene: TRBJ2-4; CDR3aa: CASSSSTGAVNIQYF
v_gene: TRBV7-2; abundance: .; j_gene: TRBJ2-7; CDR3aa: CASSLLRAVTYEQYF
v_gene: TRBV29-1; abundance: few; j_gene: TRBJ2-2; CDR3aa: CSVRRQGDNTGELFF
v_gene: TRBV11-2; abundance: many; j_gene: TRBJ2-3; CDR3aa: CATGHHTDTQYF
v_gene: TRBV4-3; abundance: few; j_gene: TRBJ1-1; CDR3aa: CASSHWDRNTEAFF
v_gene: TRBV29-1; abundance: few; j_gene: TRBJ2-1; CDR3aa: CSASTGYNEQFF